This T cell receptor (beta chain) was recovered during a study of Graves' ophthalmopathy and Graves' hyperthyroidism. General study results and limits: The blood repertoire also included most expanded thyroid clonotypes above 0.001 frequency. Discrimination between ophthalmopathy and stable hyperthyroidism by a 13-signature model showed more than 85% sensitivity and 70% to 84% specificity. Sensitivity of under 71% and specificity of approximately 73% were achieved by the model that predicted ophthalmopathy progression.

Amplified TCR beta CDR3 regions were obtained using RNA transcripts as template. HTBI-primed RT-PCR formed the first round, and a multiplex PCR formed the second. TCRdb itself ran the multiplex PCR reads through MiXCR, one entry per CDR3 protein. Among 200,000 to 300,000 distinct CDR3 sequences listed, roughly 50% were seen once. With respect to this clonotype: The antigen is not known.

Trimming shortened V by 5 bases and J by 15 bases, and 20 bases separated the two germline ends. Germline lookup yields CDR1 MNHEY and CDR2 SMNVEV (reference sequence). CDR3 length: 14 amino acids. CAS ≥3, NOSPECS ≥4, moderate-to-severe activity and duration under 3 months marked donors with ophthalmopathy. Sequencing was performed on peripheral blood. This receptor was identified in an adult man with Graves' ophthalmopathy. The chain uses TRBV27 and TRBJ1-6; D possibly corresponds to TRBD1 (6 bases). The CDR3, as DNA: TGTGCCAGCAGTCTCGGACAGCCCCGGAATGTCCTCCACTTT. Residues: CASSLGQPRNVLHF.